The 4 T cell receptor beta chains given below trace back to one sample, sequenced in a study of identical twins. TCRdb redid the calling of the 5' RACE reads with MiXCR, one entry per CDR3 protein. The sample includes around 510,000 distinct CDR3 sequences, over 11% of them seen just once. Separately, the same data were catalogued under a study of yellow fever vaccine responses in identical twins.

The sample was CD4+ T cells sorted from blood. Receptor source: a woman younger than 35 in good health.

The chain joins TRBV29-1 to TRBJ1-1, with D perhaps matching TRBD1 (6 bases). Trimming took off 7 bases at V and 1 base at J, with 16 bases between the two ends. The germline V gene has CDR1 SQVTM and CDR2 ANQGSEA. The CDR3 consists of 14 residues. CDR3 protein: CSAQGPFGNTEAFF. In nucleotides, the CDR3 is TGCAGCGCCCAGGGGCCCTTCGGGAACACTGAAGCTTTCTTT. Supplemented by reference TRBV29-1 and TRBJ1-1, the full variable domain reads SAVISQKPSRDICQRGTSLTIQCQVDSQVTMMFWYRQQPGQSLTLIATANQGSEATYESGFVIDKFPISRPNLTFSTLTVSNMSPEDSSIYLCSAQGPFGNTEAFFGQGTRLTVV.

This chain joins TRBV5-1 and TRBJ2-1; no definite D call. From germline, CDR1 is SGHRS and CDR2 YFSETQ. Trimming shortened V by 4 bases and J by 0 bases, and 11 bases separated the two germline ends. This CDR3 region has 15 residues. The CDR3 here is CASSPVWVSYNEQFF. The CDR3 DNA sequence: TGCGCCAGCAGCCCCGTCTGGGTCTCCTACAATGAGCAGTTCTTC.

This clonotype was counted between two and nine times. The rearrangement joins TRBV7-2 to TRBJ2-3; TRBD1 matches 9 bases. CDR3 length: 16 residues. CDR1 SGHTA and CDR2 FQGNSA come from the germline V gene. Trimming removed 4 bases from V and 4 bases from J; junction bases left unmatched: 9. CDR3 sequence reads: CASSSGDRVGPDTQYF. CDR3 bases: TGTGCCAGCAGCTCAGGGGACAGGGTGGGGCCAGATACGCAGTATTTT.

In its sample, this clonotype was seen a few times. The chain joins TRBV20-1 to TRBJ2-7; possibly TRBD1 or TRBD2 for D (5 bases each). V lost 5 bases, J lost 5 bases, and 22 bases lay in between. The germline V gene has CDR1 DFQATT and CDR2 SNEGSKA (reference sequence). The CDR3 is 15 residues long. CDR3: CSALNEGRVRHEQYF. The CDR3 DNA reads as TGCAGTGCTCTTAATGAGGGGCGGGTACGACACGAGCAGTACTTC.